One sample yielded the 19 T cell receptor beta chains listed below, sequenced in a study of radiotherapy plus CTLA-4 blockade in lung cancer. Here immunoSEQ multiplex PCR was the method, and the copy in TCRdb shows in-frame clones only, minus some. Of tens of thousands of clones in the sample, about 70% were seen once. The material was peripheral blood, obtained from a patient treated with radiotherapy plus ipilimumab. Source of these receptors: a human donor with non-small cell lung cancer who had stable disease on radiotherapy plus ipilimumab.

The chain joins TRBV19 to TRBJ2-2; 7 bases agree with TRBD1. V dropped 5 bases and J dropped 2; count of bases not matched to a gene: 5. Germline V gives CDR1 LNHDA, CDR2 SQIVND (reference sequence). CDR3 length equals 15 residues. The CDR3 spells CASSETGDNTGELFF. Here the CDR3 DNA reads TGTGCCAGTAGTGAAACAGGGGATAACACCGGGGAGCTGTTTTTT.

The chain uses TRBV6-1 and TRBJ2-7; TRBD1 aligns across 9 bases. CDR1 and CDR2 from the germline V gene are MNHNS and SASEGT. The length of the CDR3 is 14 residues. The V gene end was trimmed by 5 bases and the J gene end by 5 bases; junction bases not matched to a gene: 7. The CDR3 reads CASSPGQGSHEQYF. CDR3 sequence (DNA): TGTGCCAGCAGTCCGGGACAGGGATCGCACGAGCAGTACTTC.

The CDR3 loop reads CASAQREQGSSYEQYF. CDR3 bases: TGTGCCAGCGCCCAAAGGGAACAGGGTTCCTCCTACGAGCAGTACTTC. V and J are TRBV2 and TRBJ2-7; maybe TRBD1 (6 bases). The V end was cut by 8 bases, the J end by 0 bases, with 20 bases between. Per the germline V gene, CDR1 is SNHLY and CDR2 is FYNNEI. The CDR3 consists of 16 residues.

V is TRBV7-8 and J is TRBJ2-3, with 14 bases identical to TRBD2. Germline CDR1 is SGHVS and CDR2 is FQNEAQ. Unmatched junction bases numbered 10, after V lost 6 bases and J lost 5 bases. This CDR3 is built from 17 residues. CDR3 residues: CASRGQRLAGGIDTQYF. CDR3 nucleotide sequence: TGTGCCAGCAGGGGGCAAAGACTAGCGGGGGGGATAGATACGCAGTATTTT.

The rearrangement joins TRBV19 to TRBJ1-1; a weak D match, TRBD1 (5 bases). V was shortened by 3 bases and J by 0 bases, with 8 bases between the two germline ends. This CDR3 region has 14 residues. Germline lookup yields CDR1 LNHDA and CDR2 SQIVND (reference sequence). This CDR3 reads CASSMNRLNTEAFF. CDR3 nucleotide sequence: TGTGCCAGTAGTATGAACAGGTTGAACACTGAAGCTTTCTTT.

J is TRBJ2-5 and V is TRBV27; D gene uncertain. There are 15 residues in the CDR3. Germline V CDR1 and CDR2: MNHEY, SMNVEV (reference sequence). Between the trimmed V and J ends, which lost 3 bases and 1 base, there was a span of 12 bases. The CDR3 DNA follows: TGTGCCAGCAGTTTCATCCCTCTATTCCAAGAGACCCAGTACTTC. Translation: CASSFIPLFQETQYF.

This CDR3 is CASSLMQGARSGYTF. Here the CDR3 DNA reads TGTGCCAGCAGTTTAATGCAGGGGGCGAGGAGTGGCTACACCTTC. This rearrangement joins TRBV27 to TRBJ1-2; TRBD1 agrees at 8 bases. Unmatched junction bases numbered 9, after V lost 2 bases and J lost 7 bases. Germline values: CDR1 MNHEY, CDR2 SMNVEV (reference sequence). This CDR3 is 15 amino acids long.

J is TRBJ1-5 and V is TRBV29-1; tentative D call: TRBD1 (5 bases). The CDR3 runs 13 residues. Germline V gene data show CDR1 as SQVTM and CDR2 as ANQGSEA. V dropped 0 bases and J dropped 9 bases, with 12 bases sitting between them. CDR3 loop: CSVEDGGDRPQHF. CDR3 in DNA: TGCAGCGTTGAAGATGGGGGGGATCGGCCCCAGCATTTT.

The CDR3 loop reads CASSLIQGFQPQHF. In DNA, the CDR3 is TGTGCCAGCAGCCTGATTCAGGGCTTTCAGCCCCAGCATTTT. The chain couples TRBV7-2 to TRBJ1-5, with D perhaps TRBD1 (5 bases). Trimming left V 5 bases short and J 6 bases short, with 14 bases between. The CDR3 loop spans 14 amino acids. Germline V CDR1 and CDR2: SGHTA, FQGNSA. Filled out from reference TRBV7-2 and TRBJ1-5, the complete variable domain reads GAGVSQSPSNKVTEKGKDVELRCDPISGHTALYWYRQSLGQGLEFLIYFQGNSAPDKSGLPSDRFSAERTGGSVSTLTIQRTQQEDSAVYLCASSLIQGFQPQHFGDGTRLSIL.

V and J are TRBV6-5 and TRBJ1-1; D unclear. The CDR3 contains 14 residues. The V and J ends lost 0 bases and 5 bases respectively, with 10 bases between them. Germline V gene data show CDR1 as MNHEY and CDR2 as SVGAGI. CDR3 loop: CASSYSAGETEAFF. CDR3 bases: TGTGCCAGCAGTTACTCAGCCGGGGAGACTGAAGCTTTCTTT.

This clone was observed a single time. The chain carries TRBV7-2 and TRBJ1-6, with 7 bases identical to TRBD1. The CDR3 is made up of 13 amino acids. Germline V CDR1 and CDR2: SGHTA, FQGNSA. J gave up 10 bases and V 5 bases, and 5 bases lay outside the gene matches. The CDR3 DNA follows: TGTGCCAGCAGCGTAGACAGGGAATCACCCCTCCACTTT. Translating it yields CASSVDRESPLHF.

Only a few counts were recorded for this clone. J is TRBJ2-7 and V is TRBV5-6, with 9 bases matching TRBD2. CDR1 is SGHDT and CDR2 is YYEEEE in the germline V gene. The CDR3 runs to 15 residues. The V gene end was trimmed by 4 bases and the J gene end by 2 bases; junction bases not matched to a gene: 7. The CDR3 DNA reads as TGTGCCAGCAGCCTCTTAGCGGGGGCGACCTACGAGCAGTACTTC. Residues: CASSLLAGATYEQYF.

V usage is TRBV19 and J usage is TRBJ1-5, with D possibly being TRBD1 (6 bases). The CDR3 totals 21 residues. Trimming took 0 bases from V and 0 from J, leaving 24 bases between them. Per germline, CDR1 LNHDA and CDR2 SQIVND (reference sequence). The CDR3 sequence: CASSIDPRTAQRGDSNQPQHF. DNA of the CDR3: TGTGCCAGTAGTATAGATCCTCGGACAGCTCAGAGGGGTGATAGCAATCAGCCCCAGCATTTT.

V is TRBV7-9 and J is TRBJ1-6; 7 bases fit TRBD1. The CDR3 has 16 residues. Germline CDR1 is SEHNR and CDR2 is FQNEAQ (reference sequence). V lost 4 bases, J lost 10 bases, and 13 bases stayed unmatched. CDR3 residues: CASSSTGQKWRSPLHF. For the CDR3, the DNA is TGTGCCAGCAGCTCCACGGGACAGAAATGGCGGTCACCCCTCCACTTT.

CDR3 loop: CASSLQGGREQFF. DNA for the CDR3: TGTGCCAGCAGTTTACAGGGAGGGCGGGAGCAGTTCTTC. The genes are TRBV27 and TRBJ2-1; TRBD2 aligns across 7 bases. J lost 10 bases, V lost 2 bases, and 5 bases had no gene match. CDR1 is MNHEY, CDR2 SMNVEV, per germline (reference sequence). The CDR3 spans 13 residues.

The chain employs TRBV5-4 and TRBJ2-1, with D perhaps matching TRBD2 (7 bases). CDR3 size: 16 residues. Germline CDR1 SGHNT, CDR2 YYREEE (reference sequence). V was shortened by 0 bases and J by 7 bases, with 17 bases between the two germline ends. This CDR3 reads CASSLDRGGPSNEQFF. The CDR3 DNA is TGTGCCAGCAGCTTGGATCGCGGGGGCCCCTCAAATGAGCAGTTCTTC.

V gene TRBV7-8 combines with J gene TRBJ1-2, with 10 bases identical to TRBD1. Germline V gene sequence: CDR1 SGHVS, CDR2 FQNEAQ. The CDR3 covers 15 residues. V trimming: 4 bases; J trimming: 5 bases; junction bases outside the gene matches: 7. CDR3 nucleotides: TGTGCCAGCAGCTACCCGGGACAGGGGCCTTATGGCTACACCTTC. Its protein product is CASSYPGQGPYGYTF.

The chain couples TRBV18 to TRBJ2-1, with no clear D. The CDR3 totals 14 residues. V was pared by 4 bases and J by 9 bases, with 16 bases between. Germline CDR1 KGHSH, CDR2 LQKENI. CDR3 sequence reads: CASSLDAGVTEQFF. CDR3 DNA sequence: TGTGCCAGCTCACTAGACGCAGGTGTAACTGAGCAGTTCTTC.

This clone has a single count. This chain joins TRBV5-1 and TRBJ1-3; D is unclear. Deletions cut 0 bases from V and 0 bases from J, with 13 bases between. The CDR3 spans 17 residues. Germline lookup yields CDR1 SGHRS and CDR2 YFSETQ. The CDR3 nucleotides are TGCGCCAGCAGCTTGGTGGTAGGGAGCCTCTCTGGAAACACCATATATTTT. This encodes CASSLVVGSLSGNTIYF.